Listed below are T cell receptor beta chains from one sample, sequenced in a study of T-cell reconstitution after alpha-beta-depleted transplantation in children. TCRdb re-called the PCR reads through MiXCR, storing one row per CDR3 protein. The profile covers hundreds of thousands of distinct CDR3 sequences, with around 16% appearing a single time and around 0.96% taken by the ten largest. Specimen: PBMCs from the stem cell graft donor, collected from the stem cell graft. These receptors were obtained from a human donor who donated a stem cell graft to a child with acute myeloid leukemia. Both conserved end residues are part of each CDR3. The order of the fields is V gene, clone size, D gene, J gene, CDR3 protein, CDR3 DNA. The D gene is left open where the match is weak. The size of a clone is reported for some rows only, either as once, few or many, or as a class for expanded clones.

>TRBV20-1|many|-|TRBJ2-5
CSARDWGAETQYF
TGCAGTGCTAGAGATTGGGGGGCGGAGACCCAGTACTTC
>TRBV20-1|few|TRBD2|TRBJ2-1
CSAGTSGLVFWEQFF
TGCAGTGCTGGCACTAGCGGGCTGGTATTTTGGGAGCAGTTCTTC
>TRBV20-1|many|TRBD1|TRBJ1-1
CSARDVIYLLRNRGTEAFF
TGCAGTGCTAGAGATGTTATATACCTTCTAAGAAACAGGGGTACTGAAGCTTTCTTT
>TRBV20-1|many|-|TRBJ2-2
CSARGGHLSNTGELFF
TGCAGTGCTAGAGGGGGGCACCTATCGAACACCGGGGAGCTGTTTTTT
>TRBV4-3|-|-|TRBJ2-1
CASSLDEQGFYNEQFF
TGCGCCAGCAGCCTCGATGAACAGGGTTTCTACAATGAGCAGTTCTTC
>TRBV15|few|-|TRBJ2-3
CATSRGTGTTDTQYF
TGTGCCACCAGCAGAGGGACGGGAACCACAGATACGCAGTATTTT
>TRBV18|few|TRBD1|TRBJ1-6
CASSPLTGNNSPLHF
TGTGCCAGCTCACCATTGACAGGGAATAATTCACCCCTCCACTTT
>TRBV11-1|-|TRBD1|TRBJ2-5
CASSLEGAGLLRQETQYF
TGTGCCAGCAGCTTAGAGGGGGCCGGACTTCTACGCCAAGAGACCCAGTACTTC
>TRBV20-1|many|-|TRBJ2-3
CSASTTDTQYF
TGCAGTGCTTCCACTACAGATACGCAGTATTTT
>TRBV6-1|-|-|TRBJ1-5
CASSEVTRVIGNQPQHF
TGTGCCAGCAGTGAAGTGACTCGGGTTATAGGCAATCAGCCCCAGCATTTT
>TRBV25-1|-|-|TRBJ1-5
CAYNEAIGGREHQPQHF
TGTGCCTACAACGAGGCAATCGGGGGCCGAGAACATCAGCCCCAGCATTTT
>TRBV7-2|-|TRBD2|TRBJ2-5
CASTPLAGDKETQYF
TGTGCCAGCACCCCACTAGCGGGCGACAAAGAGACCCAGTACTTC
>TRBV19|many|-|TRBJ1-1
CASKPTSMNTEAFF
TGTGCCAGTAAGCCGACAAGTATGAACACTGAAGCTTTCTTT
>TRBV13|few|-|TRBJ2-1
CASSSLEGGAEQFF
TGTGCCAGCAGCTCTCTGGAGGGGGGCGCTGAGCAGTTCTTC
>TRBV6-2/TRBV6-3|few|-|TRBJ1-5
CASSYRLGERVDQPQHF
TGTGCCAGCAGTTACAGGCTGGGCGAGAGGGTCGATCAGCCCCAGCATTTT
>TRBV24-1|-|-|TRBJ1-4
CATSQGVPNEKLFF
TGTGCCACCAGCCAAGGGGTGCCTAATGAAAAACTGTTTTTT
>TRBV20-1|many|-|TRBJ2-7
CSARTGSGYEQYF
TGCAGTGCTAGAACGGGGTCTGGCTACGAGCAGTACTTC
>TRBV20-1|many|-|TRBJ2-3
CSAPWEDTQYF
TGCAGTGCTCCCTGGGAGGATACGCAGTATTTT
>TRBV20-1|-|TRBD2|TRBJ2-1
CSARSWTSGGGNEQFF
TGCAGTGCTAGATCCTGGACTAGCGGGGGAGGCAATGAGCAGTTCTTC
>TRBV10-3|many|TRBD1|TRBJ1-3
CASGQGPGNTIYF
TGTGCCAGCGGACAGGGCCCTGGAAACACCATATATTTT
>TRBV7-2|-|-|TRBJ2-3
CASSPIVASSTDTQYF
TGTGCCAGCAGCCCCATAGTCGCATCTAGCACAGATACGCAGTATTTT
>TRBV20-1|many|-|TRBJ1-1
CSARGPPMNTEAFF
TGCAGTGCTAGAGGTCCGCCGATGAACACTGAAGCTTTCTTT
>TRBV12-3/TRBV12-4|-|TRBD2|TRBJ2-2
CASNETTSVFGELFF
TGTGCCAGCAACGAAACGACTAGCGTCTTCGGGGAGCTGTTTTTT
>TRBV20-1|many|-|TRBJ2-3
CSAREGWDEGTQYF
TGCAGTGCTAGAGAAGGTTGGGATGAGGGGACGCAGTATTTT